One and the same sample provided the 26 T cell receptor beta chains below, sequenced in a study of blood T cell repertoires in COVID-19. Some clones are missing from TCRdb's copy, which holds only in-frame ones; the method was immunoSEQ multiplex PCR. The sample records some 300,000 clones, 70% to 90% being singletons. The sequenced sample was peripheral blood. All receptors derive from a man in his sixties or seventies with acute or convalescent COVID-19.

The chain joins TRBV5-1 to TRBJ1-2; the D gene is possibly TRBD1 (6 bases). V shed 4 bases and J shed 5 bases, with 18 bases lying between them. Germline lookup yields CDR1 SGHRS and CDR2 YFSETQ. This CDR3 comprises 15 residues. The CDR3 region is CASSHSGAGNYGYTF. DNA for the CDR3: TGCGCCAGCAGCCACTCAGGGGCAGGGAATTATGGCTACACCTTC.

The chain carries TRBV5-1 and TRBJ1-4; 11 bases agree with TRBD1. Germline CDR1 SGHRS, CDR2 YFSETQ. Unmatched junction bases numbered 5, after V lost 2 bases and J lost 8 bases. The CDR3 is 15 residues long. CDR3 nucleotides: TGCGCCAGCAGCTTAGAGGGACAGGGGGAGGAAAAACTGTTTTTT. Protein product: CASSLEGQGEEKLFF.

The chain combines TRBV5-4 with TRBJ2-7, with 8 bases lining up with TRBD1. CDR3 length: 15 amino acids. J was trimmed by 5 bases and V by 1 base; bases with no gene match: 8. CDR1 and CDR2 from the germline V gene are SGHNT and YYREEE (reference sequence). CDR3 sequence reads: CASSLFAGGIDEQYF. The CDR3 DNA reads as TGTGCCAGCAGCTTGTTCGCAGGGGGCATCGACGAGCAGTACTTC.

The chain combines TRBV6-5 with TRBJ1-6, with D perhaps TRBD1 (5 bases). Germline CDR1 and CDR2: MNHEY and SVGAGI. The CDR3 is made up of 13 amino acids. Trimming left V 7 bases short and J 8 bases short, with 12 bases between. The CDR3 sequence is CASTDSLDSPLHF. The CDR3 region has the DNA TGTGCCAGCACAGACAGCCTTGATTCACCCCTCCACTTT.

V is TRBV11-2 and J is TRBJ2-7; 7 bases align to TRBD1. V dropped 3 bases and J dropped 3; count of bases not matched to a gene: 5. The V gene's germline CDR1 is SGHAT and CDR2 FQNNGV. The CDR3 has 14 residues. Written as DNA, the CDR3 is TGTGCCAGCAGCTTGGGGGACAGAATCTACGAGCAGTACTTC. Translation: CASSLGDRIYEQYF.

This clone was recorded only once. The V gene is TRBV28, the J gene TRBJ2-6; 8 bases match TRBD1. CDR1 and CDR2 (germline): MDHEN, SYDVKM. CDR3 size: 16 residues. Trimming at V came to 7 bases and at J to 0 bases, leaving 5 bases not matched to a gene. The CDR3: CASMTGVTSGANVLTF. CDR3 in DNA: TGTGCCAGCATGACAGGGGTCACCTCTGGGGCCAACGTCCTGACTTTC.

V and J are TRBV18 and TRBJ2-7; the D gene is possibly TRBD2 (6 bases). Deletions cut 2 bases from V and 7 bases from J, with 15 bases between. The CDR3 has 14 residues. Germline V gene sequence: CDR1 KGHSH, CDR2 LQKENI. CDR3 bases: TGTGCCAGCTCACCAAGGGAGGCCCTTAGGGAGCAGTACTTC. Its protein product is CASSPREALREQYF.

This clone was counted once. The sample contains more than one DNA sequence encoding this CDR3. The chain is built from TRBV2 and TRBJ2-7; 7 nucleotides line up with TRBD1. CDR3 length equals 14 residues. Trimming cost V 8 bases and J 0 bases; bases outside gene matches: 7. Germline V gene data show CDR1 as SNHLY and CDR2 as FYNNEI. The CDR3 DNA is TGTGCCAGCTCCCGGGACAGAGCCTCCTACGAGCAGTACTTC. This translates into CASSRDRASYEQYF.

CDR3 region: CASTGRNYGYTF. The CDR3 region has the DNA TGTGCCAGCACCGGCAGGAACTATGGCTACACCTTC. The J gene is TRBJ1-2, the V gene TRBV9; D ambiguous. V was shortened by 6 bases and J by 2 bases, with 8 bases between the two germline ends. CDR3 length: 12 amino acids. Germline V CDR1 and CDR2: SGDLS, YYNGEE.

Concerning this clone itself: Compared with germline, one end of the junction differs, possibly owing to a read error. The V call is TRBV7-3, the J call TRBJ2-2, with D perhaps matching TRBD2 (5 bases). The CDR3 has 12 residues. Germline CDR1 SGHTA, CDR2 FQGTGA. The CDR3 DNA follows: TGTGCCAGCAGCTTAAATTCCGGGGAACTGTTTTTT. It yields the protein CASSLNSGELFF.

J is TRBJ1-1 and V is TRBV5-1, with D tentatively TRBD1 (5 bases). CDR1 is SGHRS, CDR2 YFSETQ, per germline. This CDR3 has 14 residues. V shed 1 base and J shed 4 bases, with 11 bases lying between them. The CDR3 DNA sequence: TGCGCCAGCAGCTTGTCAGGGTCGGGCACTGAAGCTTTCTTT. Encoded protein: CASSLSGSGTEAFF.

This sequence joins TRBV11-2 and TRBJ1-1, with D perhaps TRBD1 (5 bases). This CDR3 region has 17 residues. Germline V gives CDR1 SGHAT, CDR2 FQNNGV. V lost 0 bases, J lost 4 bases, and 18 bases lay in between. The CDR3 region is CASSLDTLTATGTEAFF. Here the CDR3 DNA reads TGTGCCAGCAGCTTAGATACCCTGACAGCAACCGGCACTGAAGCTTTCTTT. Filled out from reference TRBV11-2 and TRBJ1-1, the complete variable domain reads EAGVAQSPRYKIIEKRQSVAFWCNPISGHATLYWYQQILGQGPKLLIQFQNNGVVDDSQLPKDRFSAERLKGVDSTLKIQPAKLEDSAVYLCASSLDTLTATGTEAFFGQGTRLTVV.

The V and J genes are TRBV18 and TRBJ2-2; 9 bases are a match to TRBD1. Germline V gene sequence: CDR1 KGHSH, CDR2 LQKENI. The CDR3 totals 15 residues. V dropped 3 bases and J dropped 3; count of bases not matched to a gene: 2. The CDR3, as DNA: TGTGCCAGCTCACCTTGGACAGGGGACACCGGGGAGCTGTTTTTT. Translation: CASSPWTGDTGELFF.

V and J are TRBV6-5 and TRBJ1-1; D is possibly TRBD1 (5 bases). V gave up 8 bases and J gave up 4 bases, with 11 bases separating them. Germline assignment: CDR1 MNHEY and CDR2 SVGAGI. This CDR3 is 12 amino acids long. The CDR3 nucleotides read TGTGCCAGCCAGGACACGGCCACTGAAGCTTTCTTT. This gives the protein CASQDTATEAFF.

The V call is TRBV15, the J call TRBJ1-4, with 7 bases that match TRBD1. V lost 0 bases, J lost 8 bases, and 9 bases stayed unmatched. The CDR3 consists of 16 residues. CDR1 is LNHNV and CDR2 is YYDKDF in the germline V gene (reference sequence). The CDR3 coding sequence is TGTGCCACCAGCAGAGATGAGGCAGGGGGTGGGGAAAAACTGTTTTTT. Amino acids: CATSRDEAGGGEKLFF.

Only a few counts were recorded for this clone. The chain has TRBV10-1 and TRBJ2-1; 9 bases align to TRBD2. Germline trimming cut 4 bases from V and 6 bases from J; bases unmatched to any gene: 4. The germline V gene encodes CDR1 WNHNN and CDR2 SYGVQD (reference sequence). This CDR3 is 14 amino acids long. In DNA, the CDR3 is TGCGCCAGCAGTGCAGCGGGAGGAAGCAATGAGCAGTTCTTC. It is translated as CASSAAGGSNEQFF.

This chain joins TRBV4-2 and TRBJ1-2; 8 nucleotides align to TRBD1. This CDR3 has 16 residues. The V segment lost 0 bases and the J segment 3 bases; nucleotides outside the gene matches: 6. Germline CDR1 reads LGHNA; CDR2 reads YNFKEQ. CDR3 region: CASSQEAAGGHYGYTF. CDR3 DNA sequence: TGTGCCAGCAGCCAAGAGGCGGCAGGGGGCCACTATGGCTACACCTTC.

The rearrangement uses TRBV4-2 and TRBJ2-1, with a weak D call TRBD2 (6 bases). Trimming cost V 1 base and J 7 bases, with 20 bases left between them. The V gene's germline CDR1 is LGHNA and CDR2 YNFKEQ. This CDR3 comprises 17 residues. The CDR3 sequence is CASSQGGRGKFLNEQFF. CDR3 coding DNA: TGTGCCAGCAGCCAAGGGGGCCGCGGGAAGTTCCTGAATGAGCAGTTCTTC.

In regard to this clone: The sample has other DNA sequences that encode this CDR3 too. The chain combines TRBV6-5 with TRBJ1-2, with 10 bases matching TRBD1. From germline, CDR1 is MNHEY and CDR2 SVGAGI. The CDR3 covers 15 residues. The J segment lost 4 bases and the V segment lost 0 bases, leaving 2 bases of the junction unmatched. CDR3 DNA sequence: TGTGCCAGCAGTTACTCGGACAGGGGGAGCTATGGCTACACCTTC. Translating gives CASSYSDRGSYGYTF.

The V call is TRBV5-1, the J call TRBJ1-1; the D is unclear. Trimming took 0 bases from V and 2 from J, leaving 5 bases between them. The CDR3 covers 13 residues. The germline V gene has CDR1 SGHRS and CDR2 YFSETQ. In nucleotides, the CDR3 is TGCGCCAGCAGCTTGGCGGTTAACACTGAAGCTTTCTTT. This translates into CASSLAVNTEAFF.

This chain connects TRBV20-1 to TRBJ1-2; perhaps TRBD1 as D (5 bases). The CDR3 consists of 11 residues. V shed 6 bases and J shed 13 bases, with 18 bases lying between them. Germline V gene data show CDR1 as DFQATT and CDR2 as SNEGSKA (reference sequence). Written as DNA, the CDR3 is TGCAGTGCCCGGGGGACGGCCTACCCCACCTTC. As protein: CSARGTAYPTF.

The J gene is TRBJ1-6, the V gene TRBV19; D may be TRBD1 (6 bases). The CDR3 is 13 residues long. Germline CDR1 reads LNHDA; CDR2 reads SQIVND (reference sequence). V lost 5 bases and J 8 bases, leaving 10 bases between the germline ends. The CDR3 nucleotides are TGTGCCAGTAGTCTGGGGGCGGATTCACCCCTCCACTTT. It codes for CASSLGADSPLHF.

The gene calls are TRBV5-1 and TRBJ2-3; D remains ambiguous. V was cut by 5 bases and J by 2 bases, with 6 bases left in between. Germline loops: CDR1 SGHRS, CDR2 YFSETQ. The length of the CDR3 is 12 residues. The CDR3 is CASSSHTDTQYF. In nucleotides, the CDR3 is TGCGCCAGCAGTTCCCACACAGATACGCAGTATTTT.

The CDR3 loop is CASSQGQGGGFSAQYF. DNA of the CDR3: TGTGCCAGTAGTCAAGGACAGGGGGGAGGTTTCTCGGCCCAGTACTTC. The chain is built from TRBV19 and TRBJ2-5; 10 nucleotides agree with TRBD1. CDR1 is LNHDA, CDR2 SQIVND, per germline (reference sequence). The trim removed 5 bases at V and 9 bases at J, leaving 15 bases unmatched. CDR3 size: 16 residues.

The J gene is TRBJ1-5, the V gene TRBV7-8; maybe TRBD1 (6 bases). The germline V gene has CDR1 SGHVS and CDR2 FQNEAQ. V lost 6 bases to trimming and J lost 9 bases, with 15 bases between them. This CDR3 has 13 amino acids. The DNA of the CDR3 is TGTGCCAGCAGTTACAGGGCGCTCGGGCCCCAGCATTTT. Its protein is CASSYRALGPQHF.

This chain links TRBV2 with TRBJ1-3, with D perhaps TRBD1 (6 bases). The V end lost 5 bases, the J end lost 0 bases, and 14 bases lay between the germline ends. Germline V CDR1 and CDR2: SNHLY, FYNNEI. The length of the CDR3 is 16 residues. CDR3 bases: TGTGCCAGCAGTCTTACTACAGGGTACTCTGGAAACACCATATATTTT. This sequence encodes CASSLTTGYSGNTIYF.